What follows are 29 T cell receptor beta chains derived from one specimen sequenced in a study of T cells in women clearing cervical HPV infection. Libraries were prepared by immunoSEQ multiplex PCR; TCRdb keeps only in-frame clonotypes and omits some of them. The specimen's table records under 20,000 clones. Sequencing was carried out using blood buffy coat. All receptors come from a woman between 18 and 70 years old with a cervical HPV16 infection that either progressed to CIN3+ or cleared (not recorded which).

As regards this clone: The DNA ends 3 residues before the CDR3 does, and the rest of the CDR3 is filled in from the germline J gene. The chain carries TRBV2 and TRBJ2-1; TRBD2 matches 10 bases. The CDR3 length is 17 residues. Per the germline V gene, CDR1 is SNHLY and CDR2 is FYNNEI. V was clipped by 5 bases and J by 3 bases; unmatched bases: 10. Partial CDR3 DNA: TGTGCCAGCAGTCCTTTGATGAGCGGGGGGGACTACAATGAG. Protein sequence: CASSPLMSGGDYNE. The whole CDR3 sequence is CASSPLMSGGDYNEQFF.

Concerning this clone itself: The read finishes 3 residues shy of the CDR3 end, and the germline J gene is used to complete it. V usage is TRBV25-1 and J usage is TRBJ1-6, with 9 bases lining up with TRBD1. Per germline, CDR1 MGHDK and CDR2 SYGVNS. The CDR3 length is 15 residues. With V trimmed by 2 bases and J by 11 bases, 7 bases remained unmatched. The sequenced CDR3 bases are TGTGCCAGCAGTGAACTTCCGGGACAGGGCGCACCC. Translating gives CASSELPGQGAP. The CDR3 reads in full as CASSELPGQGAPLHF.

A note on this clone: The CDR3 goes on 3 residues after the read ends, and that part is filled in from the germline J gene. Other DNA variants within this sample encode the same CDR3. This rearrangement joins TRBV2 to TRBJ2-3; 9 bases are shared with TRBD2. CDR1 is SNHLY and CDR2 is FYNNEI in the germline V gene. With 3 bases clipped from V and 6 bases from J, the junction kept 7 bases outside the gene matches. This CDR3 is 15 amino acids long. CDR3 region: CASSEERGAGDTQYF. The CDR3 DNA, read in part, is TGTGCCAGCAGTGAGGAGCGGGGGGCGGGCGATACG.

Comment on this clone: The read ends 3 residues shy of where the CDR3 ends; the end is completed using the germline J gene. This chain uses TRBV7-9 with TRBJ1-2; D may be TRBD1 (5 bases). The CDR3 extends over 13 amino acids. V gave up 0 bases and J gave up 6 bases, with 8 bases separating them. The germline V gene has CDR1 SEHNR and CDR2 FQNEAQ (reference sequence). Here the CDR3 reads CASSLAGADGYTF. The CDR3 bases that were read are TGTGCCAGCAGCTTAGCAGGGGCCGATGGC.

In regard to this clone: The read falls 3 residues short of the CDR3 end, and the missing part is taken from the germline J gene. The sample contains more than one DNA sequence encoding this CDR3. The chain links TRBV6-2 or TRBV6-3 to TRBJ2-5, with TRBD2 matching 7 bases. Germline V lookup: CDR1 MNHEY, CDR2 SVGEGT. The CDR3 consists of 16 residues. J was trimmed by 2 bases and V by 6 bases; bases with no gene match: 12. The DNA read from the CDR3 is TGTGCCAGCAGCCCCAGACTAGCAGGGAGTCAAGAGACC. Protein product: CASSPRLAGSQET. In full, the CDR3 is CASSPRLAGSQETQYF.

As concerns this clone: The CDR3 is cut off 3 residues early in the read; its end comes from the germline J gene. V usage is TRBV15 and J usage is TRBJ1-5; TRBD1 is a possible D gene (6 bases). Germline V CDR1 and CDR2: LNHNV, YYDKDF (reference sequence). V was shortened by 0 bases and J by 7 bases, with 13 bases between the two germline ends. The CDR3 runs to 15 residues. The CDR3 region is CATSREVAGVQPQHF. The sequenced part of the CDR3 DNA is TGTGCCACCAGCAGAGAGGTGGCAGGGGTCCAGCCC.

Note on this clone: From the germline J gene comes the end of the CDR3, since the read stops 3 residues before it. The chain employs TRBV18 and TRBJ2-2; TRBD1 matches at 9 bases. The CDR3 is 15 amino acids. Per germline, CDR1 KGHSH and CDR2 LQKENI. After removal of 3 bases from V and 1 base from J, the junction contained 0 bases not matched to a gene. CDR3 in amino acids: CASSPGQGNTGELFF. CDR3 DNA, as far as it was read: TGTGCCAGCTCACCGGGACAGGGGAACACCGGGGAG. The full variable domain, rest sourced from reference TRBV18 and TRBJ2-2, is NAGVMQNPRHLVRRRGQEARLRCSPMKGHSHVYWYRQLPEEGLKFMVYLQKENIIDESGMPKERFSAEFPKEGPSILRIQQVVRGDSAAYFCASSPGQGNTGELFFGEGSRLTVL.

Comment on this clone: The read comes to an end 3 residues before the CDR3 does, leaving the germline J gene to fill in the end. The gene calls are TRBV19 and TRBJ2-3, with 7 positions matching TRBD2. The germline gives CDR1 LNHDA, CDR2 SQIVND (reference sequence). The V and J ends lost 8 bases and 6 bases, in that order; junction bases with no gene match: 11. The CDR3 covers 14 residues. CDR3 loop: CASVSGGGIDTQYF. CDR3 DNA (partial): TGTGCCAGTGTCAGTGGGGGGGGTATTGATACG.

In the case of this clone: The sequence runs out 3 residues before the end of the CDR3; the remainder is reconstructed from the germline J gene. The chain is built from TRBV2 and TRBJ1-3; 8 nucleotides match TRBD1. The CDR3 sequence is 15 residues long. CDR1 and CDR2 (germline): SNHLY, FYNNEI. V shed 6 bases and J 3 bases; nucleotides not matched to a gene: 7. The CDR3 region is CASSVSGGLGNTIYF. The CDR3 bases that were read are TGTGCCAGCAGCGTTTCAGGGGGCCTTGGAAACACC.

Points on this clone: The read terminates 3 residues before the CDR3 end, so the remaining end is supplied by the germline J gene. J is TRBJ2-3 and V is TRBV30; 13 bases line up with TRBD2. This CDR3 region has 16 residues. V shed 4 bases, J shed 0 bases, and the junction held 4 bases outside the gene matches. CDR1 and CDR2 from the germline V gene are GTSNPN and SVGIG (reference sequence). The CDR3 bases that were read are TGTGCCTGGAATAAGGGACTAGCGGGGAGCACAGATACG. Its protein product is CAWNKGLAGSTDT. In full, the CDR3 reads CAWNKGLAGSTDTQYF.

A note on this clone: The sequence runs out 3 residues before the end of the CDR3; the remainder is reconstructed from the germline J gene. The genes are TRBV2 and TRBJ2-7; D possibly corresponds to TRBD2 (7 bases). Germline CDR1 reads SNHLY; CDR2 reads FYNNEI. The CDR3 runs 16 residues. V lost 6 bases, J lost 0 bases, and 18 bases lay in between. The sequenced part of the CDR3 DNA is TGTGCCAGCAGGGTCGGTGGCGGGGGCAACTCCTACGAG. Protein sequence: CASRVGGGGNSYE. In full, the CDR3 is CASRVGGGGNSYEQYF.

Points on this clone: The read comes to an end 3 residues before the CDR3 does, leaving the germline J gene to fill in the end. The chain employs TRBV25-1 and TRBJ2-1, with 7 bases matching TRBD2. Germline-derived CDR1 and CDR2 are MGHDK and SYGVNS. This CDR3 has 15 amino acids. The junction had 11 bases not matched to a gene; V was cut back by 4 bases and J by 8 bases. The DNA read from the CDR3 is TGTGCCAGCAGTGGCGGACTAGTTCCAGCCCATGAG. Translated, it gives CASSGGLVPAHE. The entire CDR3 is CASSGGLVPAHEQFF. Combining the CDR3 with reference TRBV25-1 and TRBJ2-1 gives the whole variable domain EADIYQTPRYLVIGTGKKITLECSQTMGHDKMYWYQQDPGMELHLIHYSYGVNSTEKGDLSSESTVSRIRTEHFPLTLESARPSHTSQYLCASSGGLVPAHEQFFGPGTRLTVL.

This CDR3 reads CASRLAGTYEQYF. The CDR3 bases that were read are TGTGCCAGCAGGCTAGCGGGAACCTACGAG. The J gene is TRBJ2-7, the V gene TRBV6-2 or TRBV6-3; 9 nucleotides agree with TRBD2. Sequencing ends 3 residues short of the CDR3 end; the germline J gene provides the rest. The CDR3 has 13 amino acids. The J segment lost 2 bases and the V segment lost 6 bases, leaving 2 bases of the junction unmatched. The germline V gene encodes CDR1 MNHEY and CDR2 SVGEGT.

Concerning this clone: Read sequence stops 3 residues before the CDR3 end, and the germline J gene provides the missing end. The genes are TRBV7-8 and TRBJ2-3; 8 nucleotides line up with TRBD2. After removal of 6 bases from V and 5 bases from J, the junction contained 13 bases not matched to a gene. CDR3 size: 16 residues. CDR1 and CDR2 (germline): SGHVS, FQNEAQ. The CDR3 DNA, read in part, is TGTGCCAGCAGTCGGTCTCTCGGGGGGGGCATAGATACG. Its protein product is CASSRSLGGGIDT. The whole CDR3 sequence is CASSRSLGGGIDTQYF. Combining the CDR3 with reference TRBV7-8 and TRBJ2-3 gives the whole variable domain GAGVSQSPRYKVAKRGQDVALRCDPISGHVSLFWYQQALGQGPEFLTYFQNEAQLDKSGLPSDRFFAERPEGSVSTLKIQRTQQEDSAVYLCASSRSLGGGIDTQYFGPGTRLTVL.

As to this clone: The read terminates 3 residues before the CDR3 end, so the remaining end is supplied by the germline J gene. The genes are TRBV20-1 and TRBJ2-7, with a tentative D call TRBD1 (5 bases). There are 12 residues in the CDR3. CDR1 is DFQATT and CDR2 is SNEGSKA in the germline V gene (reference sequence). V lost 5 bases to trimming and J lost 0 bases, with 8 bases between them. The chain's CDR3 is CSAQGNSYEQYF. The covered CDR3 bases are TGCAGTGCTCAGGGAAACTCCTACGAG.

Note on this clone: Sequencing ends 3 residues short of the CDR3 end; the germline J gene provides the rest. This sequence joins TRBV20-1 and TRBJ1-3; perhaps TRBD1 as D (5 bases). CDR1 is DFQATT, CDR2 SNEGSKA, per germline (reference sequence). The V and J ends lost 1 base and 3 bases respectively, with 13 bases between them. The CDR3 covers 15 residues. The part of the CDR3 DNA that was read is TGCAGTGCTAGAGCCCGGGGGGTCGGTGGAAACACC. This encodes CSARARGVGGNT. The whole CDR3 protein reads CSARARGVGGNTIYF.

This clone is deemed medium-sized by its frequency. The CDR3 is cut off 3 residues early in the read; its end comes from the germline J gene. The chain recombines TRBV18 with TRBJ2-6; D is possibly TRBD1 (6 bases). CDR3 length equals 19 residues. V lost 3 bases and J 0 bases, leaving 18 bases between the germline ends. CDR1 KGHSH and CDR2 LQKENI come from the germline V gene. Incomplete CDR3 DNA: TGTGCCAGCTCACCGGAGAGGAGGACAGCGAGCTCTGGGGCCAACGTC. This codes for CASSPERRTASSGANV. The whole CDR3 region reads CASSPERRTASSGANVLTF.

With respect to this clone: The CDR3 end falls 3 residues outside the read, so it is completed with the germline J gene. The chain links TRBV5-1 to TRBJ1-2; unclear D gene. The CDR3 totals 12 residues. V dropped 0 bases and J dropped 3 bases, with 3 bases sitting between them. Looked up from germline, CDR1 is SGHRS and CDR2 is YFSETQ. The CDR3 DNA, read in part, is TGCGCCAGCAGCTTGGAGGACTATGGC. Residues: CASSLEDYG. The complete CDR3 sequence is CASSLEDYGYTF.

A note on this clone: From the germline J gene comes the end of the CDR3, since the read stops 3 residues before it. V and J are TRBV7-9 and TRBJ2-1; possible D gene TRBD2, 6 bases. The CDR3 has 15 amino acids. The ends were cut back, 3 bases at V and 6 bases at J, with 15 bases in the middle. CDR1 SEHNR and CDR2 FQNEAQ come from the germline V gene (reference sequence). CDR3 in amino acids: CASSLGGVQANEQFF. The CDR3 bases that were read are TGTGCCAGCAGCTTGGGCGGGGTCCAAGCCAATGAG.

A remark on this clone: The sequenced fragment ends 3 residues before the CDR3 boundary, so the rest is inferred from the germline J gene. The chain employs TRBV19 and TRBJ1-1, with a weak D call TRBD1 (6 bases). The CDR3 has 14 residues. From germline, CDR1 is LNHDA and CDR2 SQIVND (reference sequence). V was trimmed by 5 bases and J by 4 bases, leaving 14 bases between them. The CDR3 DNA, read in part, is TGTGCCAGTAGTCTCAGGGGAGGGGGCACTGAA. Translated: CASSLRGGGTE. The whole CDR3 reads CASSLRGGGTEAFF.

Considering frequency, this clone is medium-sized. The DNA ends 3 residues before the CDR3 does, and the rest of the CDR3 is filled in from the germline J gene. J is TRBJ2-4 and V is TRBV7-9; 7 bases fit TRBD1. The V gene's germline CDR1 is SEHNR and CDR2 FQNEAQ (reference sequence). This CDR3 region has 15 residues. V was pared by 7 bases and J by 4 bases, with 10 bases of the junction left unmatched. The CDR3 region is CASTSPGTVKNIQYF. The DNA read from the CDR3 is TGTGCCAGCACCTCGCCAGGGACAGTTAAAAACATT.

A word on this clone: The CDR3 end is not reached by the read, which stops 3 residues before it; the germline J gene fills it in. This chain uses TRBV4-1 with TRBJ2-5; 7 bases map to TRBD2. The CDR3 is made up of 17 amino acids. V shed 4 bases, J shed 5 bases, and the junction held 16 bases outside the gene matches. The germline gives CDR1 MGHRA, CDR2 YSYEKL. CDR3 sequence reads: CASSLLPGGGYWETQYF. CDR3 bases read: TGCGCCAGCAGCCTCCTCCCTGGCGGGGGATACTGGGAGACC.

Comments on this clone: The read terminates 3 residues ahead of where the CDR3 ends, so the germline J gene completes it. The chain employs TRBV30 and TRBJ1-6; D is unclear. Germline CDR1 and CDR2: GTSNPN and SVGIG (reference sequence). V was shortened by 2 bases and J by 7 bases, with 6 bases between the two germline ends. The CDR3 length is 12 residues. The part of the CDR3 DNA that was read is TGTGCCTGGAGTTTCAGGAATTCACCC. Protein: CAWSFRNSP. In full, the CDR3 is CAWSFRNSPLHF.

The sequenced part of the CDR3 DNA is TGCAGTGCTATTAGCGGGGGGGCCTTCAATGAG. It yields the protein CSAISGGAFNE. The CDR3 in its entirety is CSAISGGAFNEQFF. V is TRBV20-1 and J is TRBJ2-1; 11 bases match TRBD2. The read comes to an end 3 residues before the CDR3 does, leaving the germline J gene to fill in the end. Germline V gene lookup returns CDR1 DFQATT and CDR2 SNEGSKA (reference sequence). V was pared by 4 bases and J by 6 bases, with 5 bases of the junction left unmatched. The CDR3 extends over 14 amino acids.

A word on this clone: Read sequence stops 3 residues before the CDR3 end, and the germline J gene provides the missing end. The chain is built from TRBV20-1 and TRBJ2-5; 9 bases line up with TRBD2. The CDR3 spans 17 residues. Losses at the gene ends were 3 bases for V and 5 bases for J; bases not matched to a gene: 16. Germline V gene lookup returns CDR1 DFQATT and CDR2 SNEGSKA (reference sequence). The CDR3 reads CSASEPLRSGGLETQYF. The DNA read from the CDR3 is TGCAGTGCTAGCGAACCACTAAGGAGCGGGGGGTTGGAGACC.

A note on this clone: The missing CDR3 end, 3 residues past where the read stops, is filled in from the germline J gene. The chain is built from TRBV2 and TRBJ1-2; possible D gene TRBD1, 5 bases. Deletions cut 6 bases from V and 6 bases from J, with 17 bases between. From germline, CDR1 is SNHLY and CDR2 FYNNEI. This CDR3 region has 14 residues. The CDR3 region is CASRARGGGDGYTF. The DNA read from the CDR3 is TGTGCCAGCAGGGCCCGGGGCGGGGGGGATGGC.

This chain's CDR3 is CSASQAGGLQETQYF. The CDR3 DNA, read in part, is TGCAGTGCTAGCCAGGCGGGGGGGCTGCAAGAGACC. This rearrangement joins TRBV20-1 to TRBJ2-5; 9 bases align to TRBD2. The read finishes 3 residues shy of the CDR3 end, and the germline J gene is used to complete it. The J segment lost 2 bases and the V segment lost 3 bases, leaving 7 bases of the junction unmatched. Germline V gives CDR1 DFQATT, CDR2 SNEGSKA (reference sequence). The CDR3 has 15 amino acids.

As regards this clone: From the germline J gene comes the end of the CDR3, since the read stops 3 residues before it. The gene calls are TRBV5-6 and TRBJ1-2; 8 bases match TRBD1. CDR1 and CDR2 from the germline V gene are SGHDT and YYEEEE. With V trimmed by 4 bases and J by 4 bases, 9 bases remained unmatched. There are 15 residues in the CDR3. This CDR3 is CASSPGQGLSYGYTF. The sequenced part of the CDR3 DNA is TGTGCCAGCAGCCCCGGACAGGGTTTGAGCTATGGC.

Partial CDR3 DNA: TGTGCCAGCAGCCCCAAGTACGGGGGTGGGGAGACC. This codes for CASSPKYGGGET. The whole CDR3 protein reads CASSPKYGGGETQYF. The V and J genes are TRBV5-6 and TRBJ2-5, with D perhaps TRBD2 (6 bases). The read terminates 3 residues ahead of where the CDR3 ends, so the germline J gene completes it. Germline V gives CDR1 SGHDT, CDR2 YYEEEE. The CDR3 runs to 15 residues. V was pared by 4 bases and J by 5 bases, with 18 bases between.